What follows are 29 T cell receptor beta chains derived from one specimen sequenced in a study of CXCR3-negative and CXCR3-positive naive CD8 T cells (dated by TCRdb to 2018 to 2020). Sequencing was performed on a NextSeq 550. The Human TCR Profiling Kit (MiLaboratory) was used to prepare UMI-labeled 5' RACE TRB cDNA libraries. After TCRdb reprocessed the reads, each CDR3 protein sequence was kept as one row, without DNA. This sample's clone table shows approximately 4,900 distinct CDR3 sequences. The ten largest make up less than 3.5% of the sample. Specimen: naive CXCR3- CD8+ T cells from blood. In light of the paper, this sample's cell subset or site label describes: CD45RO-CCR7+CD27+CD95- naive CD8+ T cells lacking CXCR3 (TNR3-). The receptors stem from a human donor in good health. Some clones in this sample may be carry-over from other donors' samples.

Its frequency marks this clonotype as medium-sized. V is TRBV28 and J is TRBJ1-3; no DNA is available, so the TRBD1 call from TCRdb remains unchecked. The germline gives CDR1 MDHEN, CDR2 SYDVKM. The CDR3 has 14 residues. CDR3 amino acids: CASRSGSTGNTIYF.

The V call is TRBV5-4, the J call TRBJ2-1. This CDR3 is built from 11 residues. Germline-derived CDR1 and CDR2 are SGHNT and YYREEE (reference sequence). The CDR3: CASSLGNEQFF. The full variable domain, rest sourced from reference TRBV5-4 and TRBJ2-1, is ETGVTQSPTHLIKTRGQQVTLRCSSQSGHNTVSWYQQALGQGPQFIFQYYREEENGRGNFPPRFSGLQFPNYSSELNVNALELDDSALYLCASSLGNEQFFGPGTRLTVL.

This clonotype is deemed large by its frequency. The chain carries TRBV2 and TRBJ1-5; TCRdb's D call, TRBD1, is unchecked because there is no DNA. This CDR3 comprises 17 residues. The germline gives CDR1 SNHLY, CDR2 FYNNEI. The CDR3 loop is CASSDPTGEDRSQPQHF.

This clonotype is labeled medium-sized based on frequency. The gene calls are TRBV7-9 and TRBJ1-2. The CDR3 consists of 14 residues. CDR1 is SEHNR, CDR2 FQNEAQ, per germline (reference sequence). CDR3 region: CASSLFGSNYGYTF.

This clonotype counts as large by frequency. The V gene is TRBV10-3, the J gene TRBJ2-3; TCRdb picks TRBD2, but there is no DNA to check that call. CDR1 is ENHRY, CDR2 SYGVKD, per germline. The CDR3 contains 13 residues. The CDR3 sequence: CAITAGKGDTQYF.

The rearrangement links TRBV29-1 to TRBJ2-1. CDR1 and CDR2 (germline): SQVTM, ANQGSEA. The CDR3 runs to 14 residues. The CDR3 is CSVRTASSYNEQFF.

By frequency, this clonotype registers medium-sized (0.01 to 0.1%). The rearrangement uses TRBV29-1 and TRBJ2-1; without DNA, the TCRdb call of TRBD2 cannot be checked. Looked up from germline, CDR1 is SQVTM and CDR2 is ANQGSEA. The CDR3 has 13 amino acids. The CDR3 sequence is CSAEGGIYNEQFF.

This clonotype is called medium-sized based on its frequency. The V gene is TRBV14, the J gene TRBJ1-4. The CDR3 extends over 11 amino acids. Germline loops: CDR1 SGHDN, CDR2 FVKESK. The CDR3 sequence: CASSEDNKLFF.

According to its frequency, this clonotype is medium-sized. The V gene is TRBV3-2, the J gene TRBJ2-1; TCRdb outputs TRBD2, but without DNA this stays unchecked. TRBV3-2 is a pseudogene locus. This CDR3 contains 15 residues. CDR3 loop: CASGRGLAGRNEQFF.

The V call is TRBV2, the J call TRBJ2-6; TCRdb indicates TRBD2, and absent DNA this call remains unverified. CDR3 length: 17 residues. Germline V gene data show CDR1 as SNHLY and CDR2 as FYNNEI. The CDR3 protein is CASNSEGRASGANVLTF.

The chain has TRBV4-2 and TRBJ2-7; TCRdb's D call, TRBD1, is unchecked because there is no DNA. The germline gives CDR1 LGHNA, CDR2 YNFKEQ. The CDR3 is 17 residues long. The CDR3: CASSQAQGMYTAYEQYF.

CDR3 protein: CSATTGPRTYSNQPQHF. The chain has TRBV20-1 and TRBJ1-5; TCRdb outputs TRBD1, but without DNA this stays unchecked. The CDR3 covers 17 residues. Germline assignment: CDR1 DFQATT and CDR2 SNEGSKA (reference sequence).

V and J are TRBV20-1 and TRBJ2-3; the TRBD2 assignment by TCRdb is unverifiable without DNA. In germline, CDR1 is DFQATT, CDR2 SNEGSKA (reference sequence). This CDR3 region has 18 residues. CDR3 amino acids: CSAPQTGPDIYSTDTQYF.

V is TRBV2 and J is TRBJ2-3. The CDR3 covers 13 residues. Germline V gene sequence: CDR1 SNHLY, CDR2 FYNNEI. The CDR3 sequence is CASGNIGTDTQYF.

This chain's CDR3 is CASSKGSGAAITDTQYF. The rearrangement joins TRBV21-1 to TRBJ2-3; TCRdb proposes TRBD1, but this gene call is untestable without DNA. TRBV21-1 is described as a pseudogene. This CDR3 has 17 amino acids.

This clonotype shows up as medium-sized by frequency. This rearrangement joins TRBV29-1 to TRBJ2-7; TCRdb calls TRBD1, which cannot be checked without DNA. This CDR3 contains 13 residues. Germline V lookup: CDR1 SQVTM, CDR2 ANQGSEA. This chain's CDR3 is CSVVDSTSREQYF.

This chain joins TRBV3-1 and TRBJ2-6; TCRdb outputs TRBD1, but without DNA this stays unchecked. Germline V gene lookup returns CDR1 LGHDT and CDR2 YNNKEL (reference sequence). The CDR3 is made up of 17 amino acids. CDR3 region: CASSQQGLSSGANVLTF.

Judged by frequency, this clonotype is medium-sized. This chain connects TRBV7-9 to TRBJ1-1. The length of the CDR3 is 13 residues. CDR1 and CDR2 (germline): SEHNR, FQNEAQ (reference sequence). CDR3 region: CASSLSYGTEAFF.

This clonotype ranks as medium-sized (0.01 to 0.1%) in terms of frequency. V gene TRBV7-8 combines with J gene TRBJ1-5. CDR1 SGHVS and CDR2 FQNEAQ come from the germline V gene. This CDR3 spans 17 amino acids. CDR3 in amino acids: CASSPLKGENSNQPQHF.

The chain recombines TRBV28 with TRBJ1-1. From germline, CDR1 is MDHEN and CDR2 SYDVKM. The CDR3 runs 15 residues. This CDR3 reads CASSLYEKGGWEAFF.

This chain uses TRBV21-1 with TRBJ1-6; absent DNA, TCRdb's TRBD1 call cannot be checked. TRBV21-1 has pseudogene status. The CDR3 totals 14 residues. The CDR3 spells CASSKGQGSSPLHF.

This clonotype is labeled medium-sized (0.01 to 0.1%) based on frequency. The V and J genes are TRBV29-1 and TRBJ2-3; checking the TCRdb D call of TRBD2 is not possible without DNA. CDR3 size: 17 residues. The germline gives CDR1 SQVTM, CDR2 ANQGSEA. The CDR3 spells CSATPGLAGGSYSTQYF.

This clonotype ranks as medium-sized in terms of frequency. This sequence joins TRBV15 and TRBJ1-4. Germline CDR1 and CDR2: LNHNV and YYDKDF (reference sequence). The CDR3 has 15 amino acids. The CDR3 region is CATSSSGKTNEKLFF.

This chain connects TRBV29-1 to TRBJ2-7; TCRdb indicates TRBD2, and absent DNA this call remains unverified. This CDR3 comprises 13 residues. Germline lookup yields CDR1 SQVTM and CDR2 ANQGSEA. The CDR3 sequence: CSVTSGAPYEQYF.

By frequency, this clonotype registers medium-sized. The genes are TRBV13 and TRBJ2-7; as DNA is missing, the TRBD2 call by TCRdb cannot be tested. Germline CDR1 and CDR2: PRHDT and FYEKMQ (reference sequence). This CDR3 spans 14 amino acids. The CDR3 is CASSLGRGEDEQYF.

CDR3 in amino acids: CSVEDSDTPYEQYF. V is TRBV29-1 and J is TRBJ2-7. This CDR3 comprises 14 residues. CDR1 and CDR2 from the germline V gene are SQVTM and ANQGSEA.

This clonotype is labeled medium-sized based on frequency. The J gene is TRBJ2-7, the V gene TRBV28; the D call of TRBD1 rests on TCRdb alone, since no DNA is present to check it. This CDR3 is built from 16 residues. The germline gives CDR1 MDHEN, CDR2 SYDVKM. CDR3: CASSYDPGQGFYEQYF.

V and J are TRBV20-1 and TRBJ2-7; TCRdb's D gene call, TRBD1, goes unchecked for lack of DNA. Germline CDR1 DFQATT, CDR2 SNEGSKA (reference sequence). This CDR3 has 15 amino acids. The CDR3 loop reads CSARDLGTGVHEQYF.

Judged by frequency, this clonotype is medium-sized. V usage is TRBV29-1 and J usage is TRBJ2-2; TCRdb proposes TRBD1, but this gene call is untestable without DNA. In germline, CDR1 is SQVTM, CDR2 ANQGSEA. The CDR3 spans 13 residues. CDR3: CSGLGGSNGELFF.